This record concerns one T cell receptor beta chain sequence. Its target is unknown. One base away lies a much larger clone, so this may be a sequencing read error. The conserved phenylalanine or tryptophan normally closing the CDR3 is absent here, so this likely arose from a read error. Study-wide points: Tumor memory CD4+ T cell TCR gene usage clustered with blood and lymph node memory CD4+ cells and lymph node naive CD4+ cells. Tumor Tregs overlapped most with tumor, then blood, naive CD4+ cells.

Naive CD4+ T cells were purified with Tregs depleted by CD25. The CDR3 totals 14 residues. Germline loops: CDR1 SEHNR, CDR2 FQNEAQ (reference sequence). Losses at the gene ends were 4 bases for V and 8 bases for J; bases not matched to a gene: 7. After constant-region reverse-primer amplification, full-length variable regions underwent semi-nested PCR with Nested Universal Primer A. TCRdb used MiXCR to reprocess the 5' RACE reads, holding one entry per CDR3 protein. The data contain around 50,000 distinct CDR3 sequences, 17% of them seen just once; the ten biggest clones take up under 3%. Sequenced: naive CD4+ T cells sorted from blood. As for subset: naive CD4+ T cells, CD4+CD45RA+CD25-. The chain links TRBV7-9 to TRBJ1-4; 7 bases line up with TRBD1. The receptor was derived from a female donor with breast cancer. The CDR3 DNA is TGTGCCAGCAGCTCCAGACAGGGAGGAGAAAAACTGTTTTTA. This encodes CASSSRQGGEKLFL.